This T cell receptor (beta chain) was identified during a study of blood T cell repertoires in COVID-19. Overall study context: Acute and convalescent COVID-19 specimens originated in the United States, Italy and Spain. T cells, B-cell-depleted T cells, or PBMCs supplied cDNA or gDNA.

In the authors' workflow: It was from reference gene primer amplification that nucleated cell counts were estimated. Profiled with immunoSEQ multiplex PCR; TCRdb holds only in-frame clones, not every one. The V and J calls and clone size are taken from that table; D and trimming were inferred from the DNA. The sample yields fewer than 35,000 clones, around 83% seen once. The CDR3 sequence is 14 residues long. V lost 7 bases to trimming and J lost 5 bases, with 17 bases between them. Germline CDR1 reads SNHLY; CDR2 reads FYNNEI. The chain recombines TRBV2 with TRBJ1-1; D is perhaps TRBD1 (6 bases). The sequencing sample was made of peripheral blood. The TCR comes from a human donor in a cohort sampled during active COVID-19. The CDR3 loop is CASMMGGRLTEAFF. For the CDR3, the DNA is TGTGCCAGCATGATGGGGGGGCGATTAACTGAAGCTTTCTTT.